Following are 13 T cell receptor beta chains from one sample sequenced in a study of cytomegalovirus exposure and HLA in healthy donors. Primers: 60 Vbeta forward and 13 Jbeta reverse. Measured with immunoSEQ multiplex PCR; TCRdb has only the in-frame clones, and not every one. This sample yields 170,000 or so clones, of which around 80% are seen a single time; 2.2% belongs to the top ten. Sequenced material: PBMCs. The receptors stem from a woman in her twenties or thirties in good health and CMV-seronegative.

About this clone itself: The same CDR3 also results from other DNA sequences found in this sample. The rearrangement links TRBV28 to TRBJ2-1; TRBD2 is a possible D gene (6 bases). Germline assignment: CDR1 MDHEN and CDR2 SYDVKM. Trimming stripped 8 bases from V and 3 bases from J, with 8 bases between. This CDR3 contains 12 residues. The CDR3 sequence: CASRTNYNEQFF. CDR3 DNA: TGTGCCAGCCGGACTAACTACAATGAGCAGTTCTTC. Full variable domain (remainder filled in from reference TRBV28 and TRBJ2-1): DVKVTQSSRYLVKRTGEKVFLECVQDMDHENMFWYRQDPGLGLRLIYFSYDVKMKEKGDIPEGYSVSREKKERFSLILESASTNQTSMYLCASRTNYNEQFFGPGTRLTVL.

The sample holds a few counts of this clone. The chain recombines TRBV20-1 with TRBJ2-5; the D is unclear. From germline, CDR1 is DFQATT and CDR2 SNEGSKA (reference sequence). The V end was cut by 3 bases, the J end by 7 bases, with 6 bases between. The CDR3 contains 10 residues. Here the CDR3 reads CSASTRTQYF. The CDR3 DNA follows: TGCAGTGCTAGTACGAGGACCCAGTACTTC.

The V and J genes are TRBV15 and TRBJ1-1; no firm D call. CDR1 and CDR2 from the germline V gene are LNHNV and YYDKDF (reference sequence). This CDR3 has 15 amino acids. Trimming left V 0 bases short and J 8 bases short, with 16 bases between. The CDR3: CATSRDLGAWHEAFF. The CDR3 DNA sequence: TGTGCCACCAGCAGAGATCTTGGTGCTTGGCACGAAGCTTTCTTT.

The J gene is TRBJ1-4, the V gene TRBV6-5; the D is unclear. The CDR3 runs 14 residues. Trimming shortened V by 6 bases and J by 3 bases, and 11 bases separated the two germline ends. Germline CDR1 and CDR2: MNHEY and SVGAGI. The CDR3 DNA reads as TGTGCCAGCAGGCCACTCGGGTCTAATGAAAAACTGTTTTTT. Amino acids: CASRPLGSNEKLFF.

The gene calls are TRBV4-3 and TRBJ1-5; D is undetermined. CDR3 size: 13 residues. Germline V gene sequence: CDR1 LGHNA, CDR2 YSLEER. With 0 bases removed from V and 5 bases from J, the gap between germline ends came to 5 bases. The DNA for the CDR3 is TGCGCCAGCAGCCAAGATCCGGATCAGCCCCAGCATTTT. Residues: CASSQDPDQPQHF.

The chain recombines TRBV11-1 with TRBJ2-3, with 11 nucleotides matching TRBD2. Germline V gene sequence: CDR1 SGHAT, CDR2 FQDESV (reference sequence). Trimming took 6 bases from V and 2 from J; bases not matched to a gene: 1. This CDR3 is built from 14 residues. The CDR3 DNA reads TGTGCCAGCAGGACTAGCGGGAACACAGATACGCAGTATTTT. As protein: CASRTSGNTDTQYF.

This clone was counted a few times. The genes are TRBV4-3 and TRBJ2-7; the D gene is possibly TRBD2 (6 bases). Per germline, CDR1 LGHNA and CDR2 YSLEER. V lost 3 bases to trimming and J lost 3 bases, with 9 bases between them. The CDR3 extends over 13 amino acids. CDR3 DNA: TGCGCCAGCAGCCAGGTGCGGGGCTACGAGCAGTACTTC. Translating gives CASSQVRGYEQYF.

The rearrangement uses TRBV28 and TRBJ2-5; tentatively, D is TRBD2 (7 bases). The V gene lost 5 bases and the J gene lost 4 bases, with 17 bases spanning the gap. The CDR3 runs to 15 residues. Germline lookup yields CDR1 MDHEN and CDR2 SYDVKM. The CDR3 nucleotides read TGTGCCAGCAGTCCATTCCCAGGGGAGGGAGAGACCCAGTACTTC. Translated, it gives CASSPFPGEGETQYF.

The chain carries TRBV15 and TRBJ2-7; 13 bases agree with TRBD2. V was pared by 3 bases and J by 5 bases, with 4 bases of the junction left unmatched. Germline V lookup: CDR1 LNHNV, CDR2 YYDKDF (reference sequence). This CDR3 contains 15 residues. The CDR3 sequence is CATSRKLAGGNEQYF. As DNA, the CDR3 is TGTGCCACCAGCAGGAAACTAGCGGGGGGGAACGAGCAGTACTTC.

The gene calls are TRBV21-1 and TRBJ1-5; TRBD1, the D gene given by the table, was not confirmed from the DNA. TRBV21-1 is a pseudogene. The CDR3 spans 20 residues. The CDR3 reads CASSKLNDFDRDSGNQPQHF. The CDR3, as DNA: TGTGCCAGCAGCAAACTAAACGACTTCGACAGGGATAGTGGCAATCAGCCCCAGCATTTT.

The V call is TRBV6-1, the J call TRBJ2-1; the D gene is possibly TRBD2 (6 bases). The CDR3 consists of 13 residues. V lost 4 bases and J lost 6, with 10 bases in between. Germline loops: CDR1 MNHNS, CDR2 SASEGT. The CDR3 DNA is TGTGCCAGCAGTGCTCGGGGAGGCAATGAGCAGTTCTTC. The encoded protein is CASSARGGNEQFF.

Comment on this clone: Germline is not matched at one junction end, which may reflect a read error. The gene calls are TRBV7-9 and TRBJ2-1, with 9 bases identical to TRBD2. This CDR3 has 14 amino acids. Looked up from germline, CDR1 is SEHNR and CDR2 is FQNEAQ (reference sequence). This CDR3 is CSSSLYETSGEQFF. In DNA, the CDR3 is TGTTCCAGCAGCTTATACGAGACTAGCGGTGAGCAGTTCTTC.

V gene TRBV7-8 combines with J gene TRBJ2-1; 12 bases align to TRBD2. The CDR3 runs to 15 residues. Losses at the gene ends were 5 bases for V and 4 bases for J; bases not matched to a gene: 3. CDR1 is SGHVS, CDR2 FQNEAQ, per germline. The CDR3 nucleotides read TGTGCCAGCAGCCTCCTAGCGGGGGGGTACAATGAGCAGTTCTTC. Its translation: CASSLLAGGYNEQFF.